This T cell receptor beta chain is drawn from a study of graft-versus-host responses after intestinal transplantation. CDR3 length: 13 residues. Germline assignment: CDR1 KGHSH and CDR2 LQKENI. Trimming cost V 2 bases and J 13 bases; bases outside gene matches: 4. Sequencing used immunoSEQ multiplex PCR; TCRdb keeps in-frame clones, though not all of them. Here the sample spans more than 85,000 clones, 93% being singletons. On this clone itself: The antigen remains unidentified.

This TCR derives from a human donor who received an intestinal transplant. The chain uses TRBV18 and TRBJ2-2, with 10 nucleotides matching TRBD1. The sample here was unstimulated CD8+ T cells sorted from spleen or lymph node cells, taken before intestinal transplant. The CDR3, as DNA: TGTGCCAGCTCACCAGGACAGGGGGAGGTGCTGTTTTTT. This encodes CASSPGQGEVLFF.